This T cell receptor (beta chain) was sequenced in a study of OX40 agonist ivuxolimab in advanced cancers. The CDR3 extends over 15 amino acids. Germline loops: CDR1 SGHRS, CDR2 YFSETQ. V was pared by 4 bases and J by 4 bases, with 15 bases between. Here immunoSEQ multiplex PCR was the method, and the copy in TCRdb shows in-frame clones only, minus some. This table has about 35,000 clones, approximately 76% appearing once. This chain joins TRBV5-1 and TRBJ1-3; TRBD1 might be the D (5 bases). The material was CD4+ or CD8+ T cells sorted from blood, obtained in a trial of the OX40 agonist ivuxolimab. The clonotype was recovered from an adult with an advanced solid tumor such as melanoma, head and neck, liver or kidney cancer. Written as DNA, the CDR3 is TGCGCCAGCAGCCAGGGACGATCAGGAGGAAACACCATATATTTT. Amino acids: CASSQGRSGGNTIYF.